These T cell receptor beta chains were read from a single sample in a study of blood T cell repertoires in COVID-19. TCRdb's copy holds only in-frame clones and misses some; the assay was immunoSEQ multiplex PCR. Among around 300,000 clones listed, less than 90% were seen once. The specimen sequenced was PBMCs or T cells enriched from blood (not recorded which). Source of these receptors: a woman between 50 and 59 years old who had recovered from COVID-19. Each CDR3 is given with its conserved first and last residue. D genes are given only for firm matches. Expanded clones get a size class; other rows say once, few or many, or leave the size out.

D gene: .
J gene: TRBJ1-2
V gene: TRBV7-9
clone size: .
CDR3 DNA: TGTGCCAGCAGCCCAGGGCATTCTAACTATGGCTACACCTTC
CDR3 protein: CASSPGHSNYGYTF

D gene: .
J gene: TRBJ1-5
V gene: TRBV11-3
clone size: few
CDR3 DNA: TGTGCCAGCAGCTTAGATCAACGCAGTTATAGCAATCAGCCCCAGCATTTT
CDR3 protein: CASSLDQRSYSNQPQHF

D gene: .
J gene: TRBJ2-5
V gene: TRBV28
clone size: once
CDR3 DNA: TGTGCCAGCGGAGGGGCGGAAGGGGGCCATGAGACCCAGTACTTC
CDR3 protein: CASGGAEGGHETQYF

D gene: TRBD2
J gene: TRBJ2-1
V gene: TRBV7-3
clone size: few
CDR3 DNA: TGTGCCAGCAGCTCTAGCGGGAGACGGAACAATGAGCAGTTCTTC
CDR3 protein: CASSSSGRRNNEQFF

D gene: TRBD1
J gene: TRBJ1-5
V gene: TRBV10-3
clone size: .
CDR3 DNA: TGTGCCATCAGCAGGGGGCCGGACAATCAGCCCCAGCATTTT
CDR3 protein: CAISRGPDNQPQHF

D gene: .
J gene: TRBJ2-2
V gene: TRBV4-3
clone size: .
CDR3 DNA: TGCGCCAGCAGCCCGCAGGCCCAGGGCACCGGGGAGCTGTTTTTT
CDR3 protein: CASSPQAQGTGELFF

D gene: TRBD2
J gene: TRBJ2-3
V gene: TRBV4-2
clone size: .
CDR3 DNA: TGTGCCAGCAGCCAAGAGTTGAGTAGCGGGAGCACAGATACGCAGTATTTT
CDR3 protein: CASSQELSSGSTDTQYF

D gene: TRBD1
J gene: TRBJ1-5
V gene: TRBV19
clone size: .
CDR3 DNA: TGTGCCAGTAGAGTAACAGGGGGAAGCCTTTATAGCAATCAGCCCCAGCATTTT
CDR3 protein: CASRVTGGSLYSNQPQHF

D gene: TRBD1
J gene: TRBJ1-1
V gene: TRBV28
clone size: .
CDR3 DNA: TGTGCCAGCAATAGACAGGGAAAGGAGGACACTGAAGCTTTCTTT
CDR3 protein: CASNRQGKEDTEAFF

D gene: TRBD1
J gene: TRBJ2-7
V gene: TRBV27
clone size: .
CDR3 DNA: TGTGCCAGCAGAGAAGACAGGGGGGTATTTGACGAGCAGTACTTC
CDR3 protein: CASREDRGVFDEQYF

D gene: .
J gene: TRBJ2-5
V gene: TRBV7-2
clone size: .
CDR3 DNA: TGTGCCAGCAGCTTGCTCGGTGGGGCCGGACAAGAGACCCAGTACTTC
CDR3 protein: CASSLLGGAGQETQYF

D gene: TRBD1
J gene: TRBJ1-3
V gene: TRBV4-1
clone size: .
CDR3 DNA: TGCGCCAGCAGCCCACAGGACAGGGGAACTGGAAACACCATATATTTT
CDR3 protein: CASSPQDRGTGNTIYF

D gene: .
J gene: TRBJ1-4
V gene: TRBV4-3
clone size: .
CDR3 DNA: TGCGCCAGCAGCCAAGACGTACGGGTCCCCGATGAAAAACTGTTTTTT
CDR3 protein: CASSQDVRVPDEKLFF

D gene: TRBD2
J gene: TRBJ2-7
V gene: TRBV4-3
clone size: .
CDR3 DNA: TGCGCCAGCAGCCAGTGGAGCGGGAGCTCCTACGAGCAGTACTTC
CDR3 protein: CASSQWSGSSYEQYF

D gene: TRBD1
J gene: TRBJ2-1
V gene: TRBV19
clone size: once
CDR3 DNA: TGTGCCAGTACCCCGGGACAGTCCTACAATGAGCAGTTCTTC
CDR3 protein: CASTPGQSYNEQFF

D gene: TRBD1
J gene: TRBJ1-2
V gene: TRBV20-1
clone size: .
CDR3 DNA: TGCAGTGCTAGTAACCGGGACAGGGTCGTCTATGGCTACACCTTC
CDR3 protein: CSASNRDRVVYGYTF

D gene: .
J gene: TRBJ1-2
V gene: TRBV19
clone size: .
CDR3 DNA: TGTGCCAGTAAAGGCCAGGGATTAGGCGGCTACACCTTC
CDR3 protein: CASKGQGLGGYTF

D gene: .
J gene: TRBJ2-7
V gene: TRBV9
clone size: .
CDR3 DNA: TGTGCCAGCTCGCCCTTCCCTCAGGGCTCCTACGAGCAGTACTTC
CDR3 protein: CASSPFPQGSYEQYF

D gene: TRBD1
J gene: TRBJ1-6
V gene: TRBV6-5
clone size: .
CDR3 DNA: TGTGCCAGCAGTTACTCGAGGGGACAGGGAGGATCACCCCTCCACTTT
CDR3 protein: CASSYSRGQGGSPLHF

D gene: .
J gene: TRBJ2-7
V gene: TRBV28
clone size: once
CDR3 DNA: TGTGCCAGCAGTTCTGGTGGCCGCTCCGAGCAGTACTTC
CDR3 protein: CASSSGGRSEQYF

D gene: .
J gene: TRBJ1-3
V gene: TRBV27
clone size: few
CDR3 DNA: TGTGCCAGCAGAAACAGGGTGAACACCATATATTTT
CDR3 protein: CASRNRVNTIYF

D gene: .
J gene: TRBJ2-7
V gene: TRBV11-2
clone size: few
CDR3 DNA: TGTGCCAGCAGCCGGAAGCGTAGCGGAGATTCCTACGAGCAGTACTTC
CDR3 protein: CASSRKRSGDSYEQYF

D gene: TRBD2
J gene: TRBJ2-3
V gene: TRBV4-3
clone size: .
CDR3 DNA: TGCGCCAGCAGCCAAGGTCGAATTAGCGGGAGCGCAGATACGCAGTATTTT
CDR3 protein: CASSQGRISGSADTQYF

D gene: TRBD1
J gene: TRBJ2-4
V gene: TRBV5-1
clone size: .
CDR3 DNA: TGCGCCAGCAGCCTCTGGACAGGGGTTAGCGCAAACATTCAGTACTTC
CDR3 protein: CASSLWTGVSANIQYF

D gene: TRBD2
J gene: TRBJ2-7
V gene: TRBV4-1
clone size: .
CDR3 DNA: TGCGCCAGCAGCCTAGGACTAGCGGGAGCAGAGCAGTACTTC
CDR3 protein: CASSLGLAGAEQYF

D gene: .
J gene: TRBJ1-2
V gene: TRBV6-5
clone size: .
CDR3 DNA: TGTGCCACCCAAGGTCAGGGTTATGGCTACACCTTC
CDR3 protein: CATQGQGYGYTF

D gene: .
J gene: TRBJ2-7
V gene: TRBV7-2
clone size: .
CDR3 DNA: TGTGCCAATCACCCCCGACAGGGTCCTAGCGAGTCCTACGAGCAGTACTTC
CDR3 protein: CANHPRQGPSESYEQYF

D gene: TRBD2
J gene: TRBJ2-1
V gene: TRBV28
clone size: .
CDR3 DNA: TGTGCCATTTACGAGGCTAGCGGGAGGAGCTACAATGAGCAGTTCTTC
CDR3 protein: CAIYEASGRSYNEQFF

D gene: .
J gene: TRBJ2-1
V gene: TRBV7-2
clone size: .
CDR3 DNA: TGTGCCAGCAGCTCCCGGAGGGGCGATGAGCAGTTCTTC
CDR3 protein: CASSSRRGDEQFF

D gene: .
J gene: TRBJ2-6
V gene: TRBV28
clone size: .
CDR3 DNA: TGTGCCAGCAGTTTCCCCGCCGCAGACTTCTCTGGGGCCAACGTCCTGACTTTC
CDR3 protein: CASSFPAADFSGANVLTF

D gene: .
J gene: TRBJ2-2
V gene: TRBV4-2
clone size: .
CDR3 DNA: TGTGCCAGCAGCCAAAGTCGACTAGACGGGGAGCTGTTTTTT
CDR3 protein: CASSQSRLDGELFF

D gene: TRBD1
J gene: TRBJ1-3
V gene: TRBV29-1
clone size: .
CDR3 DNA: TGCAGCGCCAGGGACAGCAGCTCTGGAAACACCATATATTTT
CDR3 protein: CSARDSSSGNTIYF

D gene: TRBD1
J gene: TRBJ1-2
V gene: TRBV28
clone size: .
CDR3 DNA: TGTGCCAGCAGTTCCCCGGGACAGGCGCTCGGGCATTATGGCTACACCTTC
CDR3 protein: CASSSPGQALGHYGYTF

D gene: TRBD1
J gene: TRBJ1-5
V gene: TRBV5-1
clone size: .
CDR3 DNA: TGCGCCAGCAGCTTCTCAGGGGGCCAGCCCCAGCATTTT
CDR3 protein: CASSFSGGQPQHF

D gene: .
J gene: TRBJ1-1
V gene: TRBV29-1
clone size: .
CDR3 DNA: TGCAGCGTTGAACTGGGCTTACACACTGAAGCTTTCTTT
CDR3 protein: CSVELGLHTEAFF

D gene: .
J gene: TRBJ2-7
V gene: TRBV6-5
clone size: .
CDR3 DNA: TGTGCCAGCAGCGGTACGGTTTTCGAGCAGTACTTC
CDR3 protein: CASSGTVFEQYF

D gene: TRBD1
J gene: TRBJ1-2
V gene: TRBV29-1
clone size: .
CDR3 DNA: TGCAGCGTTGGGGGACAGGGCTATGGCTACACCTTC
CDR3 protein: CSVGGQGYGYTF

D gene: .
J gene: TRBJ1-1
V gene: TRBV29-1
clone size: .
CDR3 DNA: TGCAGCGTTGCAACAGGGACGTCTGAAGCTTTCTTT
CDR3 protein: CSVATGTSEAFF

D gene: TRBD1
J gene: TRBJ1-1
V gene: TRBV19
clone size: .
CDR3 DNA: TGTGCCAGTAGTATAGGCCTCCGACAGGGAGGGAACACTGAAGCTTTCTTT
CDR3 protein: CASSIGLRQGGNTEAFF

D gene: TRBD1
J gene: TRBJ2-2
V gene: TRBV5-4
clone size: .
CDR3 DNA: TGTGCCAGCAGCCCCCGACAGGGGGGGTGGCCCGGGGAGCTGTTTTTT
CDR3 protein: CASSPRQGGWPGELFF

D gene: .
J gene: TRBJ2-7
V gene: TRBV5-6
clone size: .
CDR3 DNA: TGTGCCAGCAGCTTGAAGGGAGGTCCCTCCTACGAGCAGTACTTC
CDR3 protein: CASSLKGGPSYEQYF

D gene: .
J gene: TRBJ2-5
V gene: TRBV30
clone size: .
CDR3 DNA: TGTGCCTCCGTACGGGGGACTGGGGAGACCCAGTACTTC
CDR3 protein: CASVRGTGETQYF

D gene: .
J gene: TRBJ2-1
V gene: TRBV28
clone size: .
CDR3 DNA: TGTGCCAGCAGTTTACACGGGAGTAACAATGAGCAGTTCTTC
CDR3 protein: CASSLHGSNNEQFF

D gene: .
J gene: TRBJ1-3
V gene: TRBV7-9
clone size: .
CDR3 DNA: TGTGCCAGCAGCCAAGGAGAGAGCTCTGGAAACACCATATATTTT
CDR3 protein: CASSQGESSGNTIYF

D gene: .
J gene: TRBJ1-4
V gene: TRBV28
clone size: .
CDR3 DNA: TGTGCCAGCAGCGGAGCCACTTACGCCGCTAATGAAAAACTGTTTTTT
CDR3 protein: CASSGATYAANEKLFF

D gene: .
J gene: TRBJ1-2
V gene: TRBV6-2/TRBV6-3
clone size: .
CDR3 DNA: TGTGCCAGCAGTTCGACAGTTTGGTTTGGCTACACCTTC
CDR3 protein: CASSSTVWFGYTF

D gene: TRBD2
J gene: TRBJ2-3
V gene: TRBV5-4
clone size: .
CDR3 DNA: TGTGCCAGCAGCTTGGGGTCCGGGACTAGCGGGAGTGATACGCAGTATTTT
CDR3 protein: CASSLGSGTSGSDTQYF

D gene: TRBD2
J gene: TRBJ2-3
V gene: TRBV6-1
clone size: few
CDR3 DNA: TGTGCCAGCAGTGAACAGGGATTTCTGAGGGACTACAAGCAGTATTTT
CDR3 protein: CASSEQGFLRDYKQYF

D gene: .
J gene: TRBJ1-5
V gene: TRBV27
clone size: .
CDR3 DNA: TGTGCCAGCAGTTTAACCGGACTCGCAAGCCATCAGCCCCAGCATTTT
CDR3 protein: CASSLTGLASHQPQHF

D gene: .
J gene: TRBJ2-5
V gene: TRBV12-3/TRBV12-4
clone size: .
CDR3 DNA: TGTGCCAGCAACTATGGGGGGGAGACCCAGTACTTC
CDR3 protein: CASNYGGETQYF

D gene: TRBD1
J gene: TRBJ2-2
V gene: TRBV6-4
clone size: few
CDR3 DNA: TGTGCCAGCAGTCTATCGGACAGGGTCTCCGGGGAGCTGTTTTTT
CDR3 protein: CASSLSDRVSGELFF

D gene: TRBD1
J gene: TRBJ1-2
V gene: TRBV29-1
clone size: .
CDR3 DNA: TGCAGCGTTGGGGACAGGGGGTATTCTGGCTACACCTTC
CDR3 protein: CSVGDRGYSGYTF